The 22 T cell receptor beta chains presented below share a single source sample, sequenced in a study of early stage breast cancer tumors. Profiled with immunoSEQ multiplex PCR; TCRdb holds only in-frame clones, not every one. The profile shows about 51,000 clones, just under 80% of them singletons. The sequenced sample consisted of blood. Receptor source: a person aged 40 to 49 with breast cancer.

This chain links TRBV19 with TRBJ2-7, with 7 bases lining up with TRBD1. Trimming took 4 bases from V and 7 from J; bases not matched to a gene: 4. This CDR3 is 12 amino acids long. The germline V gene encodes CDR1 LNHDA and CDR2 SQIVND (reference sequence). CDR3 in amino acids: CASSTTGKEQYF. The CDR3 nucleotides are TGTGCCAGTAGTACGACAGGGAAAGAGCAGTACTTC.

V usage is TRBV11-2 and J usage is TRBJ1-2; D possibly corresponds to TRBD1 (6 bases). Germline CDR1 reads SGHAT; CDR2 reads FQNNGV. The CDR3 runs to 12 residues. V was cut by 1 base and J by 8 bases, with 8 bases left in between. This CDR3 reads CASSLAGAGYTF. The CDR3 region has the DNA TGTGCCAGCAGCTTAGCAGGGGCCGGCTACACCTTC.

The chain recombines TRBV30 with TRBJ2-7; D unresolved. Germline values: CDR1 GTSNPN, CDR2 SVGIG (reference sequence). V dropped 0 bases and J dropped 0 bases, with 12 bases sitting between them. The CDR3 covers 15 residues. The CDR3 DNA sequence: TGTGCCTGGAGTGTCCCCGCAGTTAGCTCCTACGAGCAGTACTTC. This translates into CAWSVPAVSSYEQYF.

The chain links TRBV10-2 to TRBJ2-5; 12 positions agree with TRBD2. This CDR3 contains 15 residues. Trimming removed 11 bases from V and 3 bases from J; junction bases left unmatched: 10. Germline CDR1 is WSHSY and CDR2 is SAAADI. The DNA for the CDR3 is TGCGCCGAGGGGCTAGCGGGAGGGGAGGAAGAGACCCAGTACTTC. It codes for CAEGLAGGEEETQYF.

CDR3 loop: CATLGPGQSYNEQFF. CDR3 nucleotides: TGTGCCACCCTCGGCCCGGGACAGAGCTACAATGAGCAGTTCTTC. The chain carries TRBV25-1 and TRBJ2-1, with TRBD1 matching 7 bases. The CDR3 is 15 residues long. V trimming: 10 bases; J trimming: 3 bases; junction bases outside the gene matches: 12. Germline V CDR1 and CDR2: MGHDK, SYGVNS.

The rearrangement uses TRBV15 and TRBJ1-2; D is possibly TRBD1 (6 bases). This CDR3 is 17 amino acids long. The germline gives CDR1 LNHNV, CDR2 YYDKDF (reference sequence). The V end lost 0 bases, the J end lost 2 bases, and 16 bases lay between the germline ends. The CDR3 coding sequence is TGTGCCACCAGCAGAGAATTTATCGACAGGAACAACTATGGCTACACCTTC. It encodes CATSREFIDRNNYGYTF.

The CDR3 bases are TGTGCCAGCAGGGGACTAGCGGGCTCCTACAATGAGCAGTTCTTC. The encoded protein is CASRGLAGSYNEQFF. The rearrangement uses TRBV5-6 and TRBJ2-1; 12 bases align to TRBD2. Germline V gene lookup returns CDR1 SGHDT and CDR2 YYEEEE. Trimming took 5 bases from V and 0 from J; bases not matched to a gene: 0. This CDR3 contains 15 residues. Using reference TRBV5-6 and TRBJ2-1 for the parts outside the CDR3, the full variable domain is DAGVTQSPTHLIKTRGQQVTLRCSPKSGHDTVSWYQQALGQGPQFIFQYYEEEERQRGNFPDRFSGHQFPNYSSELNVNALLLGDSALYLCASRGLAGSYNEQFFGPGTRLTVL.

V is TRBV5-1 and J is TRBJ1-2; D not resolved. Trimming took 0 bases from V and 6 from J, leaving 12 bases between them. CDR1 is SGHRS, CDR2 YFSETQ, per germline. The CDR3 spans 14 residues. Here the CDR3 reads CASSLAGKADGYTF. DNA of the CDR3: TGCGCCAGCAGCTTGGCGGGTAAGGCAGATGGCTACACCTTC.

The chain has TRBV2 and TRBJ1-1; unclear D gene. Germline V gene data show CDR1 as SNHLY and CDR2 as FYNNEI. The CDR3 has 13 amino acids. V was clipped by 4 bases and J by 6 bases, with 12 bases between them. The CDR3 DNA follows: TGTGCCAGCAGTGTAATGTTGTTGGCTGAAGCTTTCTTT. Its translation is CASSVMLLAEAFF. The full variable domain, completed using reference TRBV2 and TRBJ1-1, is EPEVTQTPSHQVTQMGQEVILRCVPISNHLYFYWYRQILGQKVEFLVSFYNNEISEKSEIFDDQFSVERPDGSNFTLKIRSTKLEDSAMYFCASSVMLLAEAFFGQGTRLTVV.

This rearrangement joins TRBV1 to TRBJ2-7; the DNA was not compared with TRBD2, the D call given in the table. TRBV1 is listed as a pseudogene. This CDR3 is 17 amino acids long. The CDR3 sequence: CTSSQDYAVAGCYEQYF. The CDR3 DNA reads TGCACCAGCAGCCAAGACTACGCGGTTGCGGGATGCTACGAGCAGTACTTC.

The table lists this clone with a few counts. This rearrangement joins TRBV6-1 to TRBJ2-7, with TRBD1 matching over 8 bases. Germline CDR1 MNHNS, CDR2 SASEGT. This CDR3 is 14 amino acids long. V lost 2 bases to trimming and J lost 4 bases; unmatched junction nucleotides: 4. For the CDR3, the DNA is TGTGCCAGCAGTGAATGGACAGGGTGGTACGAGCAGTACTTC. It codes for CASSEWTGWYEQYF.

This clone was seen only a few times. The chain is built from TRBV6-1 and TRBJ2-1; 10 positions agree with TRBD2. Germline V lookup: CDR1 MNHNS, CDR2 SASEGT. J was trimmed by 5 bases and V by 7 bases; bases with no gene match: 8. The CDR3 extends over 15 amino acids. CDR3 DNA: TGTGCCAGCACTTCACTAGCGGGGACGGACAATGAGCAGTTCTTC. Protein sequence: CASTSLAGTDNEQFF.

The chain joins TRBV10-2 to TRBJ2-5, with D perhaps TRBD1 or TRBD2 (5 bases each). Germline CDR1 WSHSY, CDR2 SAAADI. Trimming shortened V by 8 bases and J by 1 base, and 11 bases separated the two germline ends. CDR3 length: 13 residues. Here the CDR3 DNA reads TGCGCCAGCGTAGTGGGGGTCCAAGAGACCCAGTACTTC. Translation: CASVVGVQETQYF.

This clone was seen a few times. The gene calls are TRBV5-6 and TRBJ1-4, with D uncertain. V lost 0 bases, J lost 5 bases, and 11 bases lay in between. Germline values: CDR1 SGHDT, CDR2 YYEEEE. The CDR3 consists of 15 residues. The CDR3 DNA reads TGTGCCAGCAGCTTGGCGGGCGGAGGCAATGAAAAACTGTTTTTT. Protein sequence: CASSLAGGGNEKLFF.

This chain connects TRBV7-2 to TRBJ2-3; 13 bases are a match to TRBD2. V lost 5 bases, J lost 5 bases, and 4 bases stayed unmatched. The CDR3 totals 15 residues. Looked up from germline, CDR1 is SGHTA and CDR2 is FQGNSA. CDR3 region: CASSRLAGGRDTQYF. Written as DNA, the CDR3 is TGTGCCAGCAGCCGACTAGCGGGAGGAAGAGATACGCAGTATTTT.

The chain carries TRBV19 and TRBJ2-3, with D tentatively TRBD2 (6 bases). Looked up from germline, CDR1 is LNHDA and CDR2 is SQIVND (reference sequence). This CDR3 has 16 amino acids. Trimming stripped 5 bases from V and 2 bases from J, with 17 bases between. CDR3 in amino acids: CASSPGRRINTDTQYF. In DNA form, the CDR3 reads TGTGCCAGTAGTCCCGGGAGACGGATAAACACAGATACGCAGTATTTT.

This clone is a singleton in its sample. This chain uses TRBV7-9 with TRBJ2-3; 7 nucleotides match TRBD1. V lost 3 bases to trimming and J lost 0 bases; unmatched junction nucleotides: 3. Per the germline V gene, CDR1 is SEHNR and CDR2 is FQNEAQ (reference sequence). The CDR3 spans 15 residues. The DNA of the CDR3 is TGTGCCAGCAGCTTCGGGACAGCGAGCACAGATACGCAGTATTTT. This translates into CASSFGTASTDTQYF.

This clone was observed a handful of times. For the CDR3, the DNA is TGCGCCAGCAGCCAAGGAAGGGGTGGGATCGCGAAAGATACGCAGTATTTT. Protein sequence: CASSQGRGGIAKDTQYF. The V gene is TRBV4-1, the J gene TRBJ2-3; the D gene is possibly TRBD1 (5 bases). The CDR3 is 17 amino acids. Germline CDR1 MGHRA, CDR2 YSYEKL. The V end lost 1 base, the J end lost 5 bases, and 19 bases lay between the germline ends.

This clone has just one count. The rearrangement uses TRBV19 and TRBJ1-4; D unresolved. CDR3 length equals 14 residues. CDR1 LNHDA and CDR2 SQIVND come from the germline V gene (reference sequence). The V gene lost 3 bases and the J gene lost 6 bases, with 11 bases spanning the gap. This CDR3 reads CASSIRGTDEKLFF. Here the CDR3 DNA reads TGTGCCAGTAGTATCCGGGGAACCGATGAAAAACTGTTTTTT.

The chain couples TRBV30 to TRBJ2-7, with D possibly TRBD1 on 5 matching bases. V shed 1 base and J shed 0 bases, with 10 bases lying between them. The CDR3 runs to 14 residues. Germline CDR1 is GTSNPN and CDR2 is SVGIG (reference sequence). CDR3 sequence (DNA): TGTGCCTGGAGTGCGACAGTGAGCTCCTACGAGCAGTACTTC. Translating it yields CAWSATVSSYEQYF.

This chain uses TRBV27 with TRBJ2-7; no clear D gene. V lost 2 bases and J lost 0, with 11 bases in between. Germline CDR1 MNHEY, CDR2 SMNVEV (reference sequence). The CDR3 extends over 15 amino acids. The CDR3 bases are TGTGCCAGCAGTTTACGTTACAAAGGCTCCTACGAGCAGTACTTC. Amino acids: CASSLRYKGSYEQYF.

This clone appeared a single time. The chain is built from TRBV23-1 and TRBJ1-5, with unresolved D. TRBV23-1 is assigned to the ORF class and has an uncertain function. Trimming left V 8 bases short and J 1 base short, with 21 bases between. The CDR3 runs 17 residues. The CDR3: CASVNQQGTHSNQPQHF. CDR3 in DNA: TGCGCCAGCGTAAATCAACAAGGAACGCACAGCAATCAGCCCCAGCATTTT.